These T cell receptor beta chains were read from a single sample in a study of T cell responses to AZD1222 COVID-19 vaccine. The method was immunoSEQ multiplex PCR; TCRdb's version includes in-frame clones alone and lacks a portion of them. The sample has some 170,000 clones; approximately 91% are singletons. The specimen comprised peripheral blood, sampled on day 0 of AZD1222 vaccination. The receptors derive from an adult in good health. Both conserved end residues are trimmed from each CDR3.

j_call v_call cdr3_aa
TRBJ1-1 TRBV5-4 ASSLGTAPEAF
TRBJ1-1 TRBV19 ASSVDEGATVKETEAF
TRBJ2-2 TRBV28 ASSTGTGELF
TRBJ1-1 TRBV20-1 SASRQGRFSDTEAF
TRBJ2-3 TRBV7-3 ASSYQPSGPHRGDTQY
TRBJ2-7 TRBV6-2/TRBV6-3 ASSRLAGGPGQY
TRBJ1-3 TRBV27 ASSLSYSSGNTIY
TRBJ2-5 TRBV6-7 ASPAQETQY
TRBJ1-2 TRBV6-5 ASSRSGGRLDGYT
TRBJ2-1 TRBV6-2/TRBV6-3 ASSYGGLADSSYNEQF
TRBJ2-2 TRBV7-2 ASSLGRQGTGELF
TRBJ2-7 TRBV28 ASSLSPYEQY
TRBJ1-2 TRBV28 ASTGQLAASYT
TRBJ2-3 TRBV30 AWSVGGGTDTQY